This T cell receptor beta chain was sequenced during a study of blood T cell repertoires in COVID-19. Study information: Whether acute or convalescent, the COVID-19 samples came from the United States, Italy and Spain. PBMCs, B-cell-depleted T cells, or T cells provided the cDNA or gDNA that made up the material.

Original methodology: How many nucleated cells were present was estimated from reference gene primer amplification. The repertoire was sequenced with immunoSEQ multiplex PCR; TCRdb's copy has only in-frame clones and lacks some. V and J calls and clone size are those listed in that table; D and trimming were worked out from the DNA. The sample lists over 200,000 clones; around four fifths were seen once. This CDR3 is built from 16 residues. V was pared by 4 bases and J by 9 bases, with 7 bases of the junction left unmatched. The germline V gene encodes CDR1 MGHRA and CDR2 YSYEKL. The chain combines TRBV4-1 with TRBJ2-1, with 15 bases fitting TRBD2. The receptor's source is a woman in her seventies with active or convalescent COVID-19. The sample comprised peripheral blood. CDR3 amino acids: CASSPPGLAGGGEQFF. The CDR3, as DNA: TGCGCCAGCAGCCCACCGGGACTAGCGGGAGGAGGTGAGCAGTTCTTC.